A selection of T cell receptor beta chains follows, all from one sample in a study of blood T cells in healthy people across ages. TCRdb re-analysed the 5' RACE reads in MiXCR, keeping a single row per CDR3 protein. Here the sample spans about 1.6 million distinct CDR3 sequences, around 36% being singletons. Sample: blood. All receptors come from a woman under 40 in good health. CDR3s include the opening cysteine and the closing phenylalanine or tryptophan. A D gene is named only where the DNA matches it firmly. The size field is filled for only some rows; it gives once, few, many or a size class.

D	J	size	V	DNA	CDR3
-	TRBJ1-1	-	TRBV7-2	TGTGCCAGCAGCAGACGCCCCGGAAAAGCTTTCTTT	CASSRRPGKAFF
-	TRBJ2-2	few	TRBV12-3/TRBV12-4	TGTGCCAGCAGCAACCAGCACACCGGGGAGCTGTTTTTT	CASSNQHTGELFF
TRBD1	TRBJ1-1	once	TRBV6-2/TRBV6-3	TGTGCCAGCAGTTACCCAGGGGGGGGGAACACTGAAGCTTTCTTT	CASSYPGGGNTEAFF
-	TRBJ2-5	-	TRBV11-2	TGTGCCAGCAGCTCTTGGGGGGCCGGGGAGACCCAGTACTTC	CASSSWGAGETQYF
TRBD2	TRBJ2-1	few	TRBV6-2/TRBV6-3	TGTGCCAGCAGTTACGTACTAGCGGGGCCCTTCAATGAGCAGTTCTTC	CASSYVLAGPFNEQFF
-	TRBJ1-5	few	TRBV4-1	TGCGCCAGCAGCCAAGTGGGGGCGGGTCAGCCCCAGCATTTT	CASSQVGAGQPQHF
TRBD1	TRBJ2-1	-	TRBV19	TGTGCCAGTACCACGACAGGGAATGGGTACAATGAGCAGTTCTTC	CASTTTGNGYNEQFF
-	TRBJ2-1	-	TRBV11-2	TGTGCCAGCAGCTTTGATCTTAGTTCGCATGAGCAGTTCTTC	CASSFDLSSHEQFF
TRBD1	TRBJ2-5	many	TRBV5-1	TGCGCCAGCAGTAGGGGGCAGGAAGAGACCCAGTACTTC	CASSRGQEETQYF
-	TRBJ2-5	few	TRBV20-1	TGCAGTGCTAGCAAGAACCAAGAGACCCAGTACTTC	CSASKNQETQYF
TRBD1	TRBJ2-7	-	TRBV5-4	TGTGCCAGCAGCGCCGACAGGGGGTTATGGGGCTACGAGCAGTACTTC	CASSADRGLWGYEQYF
-	TRBJ2-5	few	TRBV15	TGTGCCACCAGCCGGGATAAGGCGGAGACCCAGTACTTC	CATSRDKAETQYF
TRBD1	TRBJ2-7	few	TRBV7-9	TGTGCCAGCAGCTTGGGACAGGTGCTGGACGAGCAGTACTTC	CASSLGQVLDEQYF
-	TRBJ2-5	-	TRBV9	TGTGCCAGCAGCGTCTGGGGGCAAGAGACCCAGTACTTC	CASSVWGQETQYF
-	TRBJ2-5	-	TRBV6-5	TGTGCCAGCAGATTGGGGGGAACGGAGACCCAGTACTTC	CASRLGGTETQYF
-	TRBJ2-1	-	TRBV6-1	TGTGCCAGCAGTGAAGAAGGTCGCAGTCGGCAGTTCTTC	CASSEEGRSRQFF